The T cell receptor beta chain described here comes from a study of Ad26.COV2.S vaccination and SARS-CoV-2 variants (dated by TCRdb to the early 2020s). Regarding the complete study: Donors in the vaccine arm were drawn from COV1001, a multicentre, randomized, double-blind, placebo-controlled phase I-IIa trial testing Ad26.COV2.S in healthy adults. Ad26.COV2.S was administered intramuscularly at 5 x 10^10 or 1 x 10^11 viral particles, either as a single shot or as two shots given 56 days apart. Sequencing of the TCRbeta repertoire served to evaluate the specificity and breadth of SARS-CoV-2-reactive T cell receptors following Ad26.COV2.S vaccination. A total of approximately 30 samples were included in the TCR-sequenced set, comprising about 20 Ad26.COV2.S vaccine recipients, 5 placebo recipients and 8 SARS-CoV-2 convalescent individuals. Trial participants were randomized into five groups of five: low-dose or high-dose Ad26.COV2.S given once or twice, or placebo on both occasions. Throughout the experiments and outcome assessment, investigators stayed blinded to trial group allocation.

The immunoSEQ Assay was the method used to sequence TCRbeta CDR3 regions. After extraction, genomic DNA underwent amplification by bias-controlled multiplex PCR, followed by high-throughput sequencing. As for the original processing: To quantify the absolute abundance of each unique TCRbeta CDR3 region, sequences were collapsed and filtered. T cell fraction was estimated by normalization of TCRbeta template counts to usable DNA, with usable DNA being measured through amplification of reference genes present in all nucleated cells. Repertoire TCRs were annotated as SARS-CoV-2-specific by exact matching of V gene, CDR3 amino acid sequence and J gene to a known reactive TCR set. The reference SARS-CoV-2 TCR set was derived from MIRA and filtered for enrichment in COVID-19-positive ImmuneCODE repertoires, a step that removed public or cross-reactive TCRs. Using the MIRA antigens, annotated TCRs were further analysed by specific ORF or by position within an ORF. Depth was the summed frequency of annotated unique rearrangements, while breadth was defined as annotated unique rearrangements over total unique productive rearrangements. Two-sided Wilcoxon rank-sum tests were applied when comparing TCR breadth between groups. TCRdb's version of the immuneACCESS table is confined to in-frame rearrangements and falls short of the full clone set. An unresolved V gene accounts for under half of the shortfall where checked; the remainder is of unknown origin. The V and J calls and clone size come from that table; D and trimming were worked out from the DNA. This sample gives fewer than 800,000 clones in total; about 89% of them show up just once. The ten biggest clones cover 1.5% of the sample.

The treatment or condition label of this sample denotes: around 19 received Ad26.COV2.S at low or high dose, single or two shots; several received placebo; per-sample allocation not given. For vaccine and placebo recipients, repertoires were sequenced using samples collected on day 63 after the first injection. Cohort 1b enrolled about two dozen adults aged 18-55 years at a single site in Boston, USA, between 29 July and 7 August 2020. Ad26.COV2.S was a replication-incompetent adenovirus type 26 vector expressing a prefusion-stabilized SARS-CoV-2 spike protein from the original Wuhan strain. From a lookup of the germline V gene, CDR1 and CDR2 are SGHRS and YFSETQ. V trim: 3 bases; J trim: 2 bases; unmatched bases: 10. Taken from cysteine to phenylalanine, the CDR3 has 16 residues. Only the CDR3 part of the read is kept: 48 bases, read in frame from the first base. With respect to this clone: Which antigen it targets is not known. The record has no base qualities; no much larger clone is one base away.

Study-wide findings and limitations: According to the authors, total T cell responses may have been underestimated by the TCR breadth and depth analyses. Ad26.COV2.S recipients had higher spike-specific TCR breadth than placebo recipients (P = 0.0014). Vaccine and placebo recipients had similar non-spike TCR breadth, a finding consistent with the vaccine containing only spike. Substantial breadth of spike-specific CD8+ and CD4+ T cell responses was reported after vaccination. The study lacked the statistical power to compare responses across vaccine doses or regimens.

The chain uses TRBV5-1 and TRBJ2-7; TRBD1 agrees with 8 junctional bases. This material consisted of peripheral blood, taken in a trial of Ad26.COV2.S vaccine versus placebo. The receptor's source is a person aged 18-65 years who received the Ad26.COV2.S COVID-19 vaccine or a placebo. Here the CDR3 is given as CASSWGTGPPPYEQYF. DNA sequence: TGCGCCAGCAGCTGGGGGACAGGTCCTCCCCCCTACGAGCAGTACTTC.